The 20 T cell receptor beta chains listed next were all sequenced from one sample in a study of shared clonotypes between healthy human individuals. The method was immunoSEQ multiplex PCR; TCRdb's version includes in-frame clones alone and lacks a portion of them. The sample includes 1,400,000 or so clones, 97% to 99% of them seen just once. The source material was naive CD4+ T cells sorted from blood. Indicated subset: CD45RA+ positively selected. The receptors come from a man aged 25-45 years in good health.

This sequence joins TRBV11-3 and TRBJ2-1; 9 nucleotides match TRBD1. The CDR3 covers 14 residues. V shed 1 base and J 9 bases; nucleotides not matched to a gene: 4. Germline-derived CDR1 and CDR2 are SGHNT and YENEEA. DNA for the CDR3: TGTGCCAGCAGCTTAGGGACAGGGGTGGGTGAGCAGTTCTTC. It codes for CASSLGTGVGEQFF. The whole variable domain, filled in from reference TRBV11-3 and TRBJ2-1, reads EAGVVQSPRYKIIEKKQPVAFWCNPISGHNTLYWYLQNLGQGPELLIRYENEEAVDDSQLPKDRFSAERLKGVDSTLKIQPAELGDSAVYLCASSLGTGVGEQFFGPGTRLTVL.

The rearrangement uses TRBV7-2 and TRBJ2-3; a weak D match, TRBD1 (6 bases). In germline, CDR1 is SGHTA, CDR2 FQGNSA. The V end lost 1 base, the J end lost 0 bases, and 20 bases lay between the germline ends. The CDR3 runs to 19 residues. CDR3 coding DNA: TGTGCCAGCAGCTTAGAGGGGGTAGGCAGGAGAACTAGCACAGATACGCAGTATTTT. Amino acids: CASSLEGVGRRTSTDTQYF.

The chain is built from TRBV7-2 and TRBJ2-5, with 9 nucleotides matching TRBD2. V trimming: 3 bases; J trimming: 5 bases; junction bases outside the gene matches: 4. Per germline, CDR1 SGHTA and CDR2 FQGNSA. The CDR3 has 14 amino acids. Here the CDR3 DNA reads TGTGCCAGCAGCTTGGGCGGGAGGGTTGAGACCCAGTACTTC. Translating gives CASSLGGRVETQYF. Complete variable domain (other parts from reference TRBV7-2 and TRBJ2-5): GAGVSQSPSNKVTEKGKDVELRCDPISGHTALYWYRQSLGQGLEFLIYFQGNSAPDKSGLPSDRFSAERTGGSVSTLTIQRTQQEDSAVYLCASSLGGRVETQYFGPGTRLLVL.

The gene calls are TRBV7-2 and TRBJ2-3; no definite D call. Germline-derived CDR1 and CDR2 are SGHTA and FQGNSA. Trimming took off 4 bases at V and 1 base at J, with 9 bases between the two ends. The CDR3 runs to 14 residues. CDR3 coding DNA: TGTGCCAGCAGCTCCTCTTCGCGCACAGATACGCAGTATTTT. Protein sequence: CASSSSSRTDTQYF.

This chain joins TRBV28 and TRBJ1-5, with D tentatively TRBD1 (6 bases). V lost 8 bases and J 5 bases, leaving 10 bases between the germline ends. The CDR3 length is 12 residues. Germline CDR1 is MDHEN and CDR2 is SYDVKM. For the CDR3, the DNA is TGTGCCAGCTTCGACAGGTATCAGCCCCAGCATTTT. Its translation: CASFDRYQPQHF.

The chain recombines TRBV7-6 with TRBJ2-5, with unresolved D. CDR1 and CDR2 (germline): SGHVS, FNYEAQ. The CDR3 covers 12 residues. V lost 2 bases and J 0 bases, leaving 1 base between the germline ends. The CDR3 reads CASSLYQETQYF. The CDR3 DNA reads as TGTGCCAGCAGCTTATACCAAGAGACCCAGTACTTC.

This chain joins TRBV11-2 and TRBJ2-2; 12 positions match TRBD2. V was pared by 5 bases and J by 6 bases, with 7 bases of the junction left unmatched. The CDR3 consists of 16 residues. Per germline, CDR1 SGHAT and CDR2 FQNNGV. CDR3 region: CASSLRLAGAAGELFF. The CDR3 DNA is TGTGCCAGCAGCCTACGACTAGCGGGAGCGGCCGGGGAGCTGTTTTTT.

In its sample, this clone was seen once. This CDR3 reads CASSDSDTQYF. The CDR3 DNA follows: TGTGCCAGCAGTGACTCAGATACGCAGTATTTT. The rearrangement uses TRBV6-4 and TRBJ2-3; no clear D gene. The CDR3 sequence is 11 residues long. V lost 0 bases, J lost 5 bases, and 0 bases lay in between. Per the germline V gene, CDR1 is MRHNA and CDR2 is SNTAGT.

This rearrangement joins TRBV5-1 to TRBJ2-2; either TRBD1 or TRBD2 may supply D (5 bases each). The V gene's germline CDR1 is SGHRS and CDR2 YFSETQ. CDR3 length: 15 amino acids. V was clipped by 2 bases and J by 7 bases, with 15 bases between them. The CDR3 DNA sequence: TGCGCCAGCAGCTTCCCCCAGGGAGTAGGCGGGGAGCTGTTTTTT. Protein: CASSFPQGVGGELFF.

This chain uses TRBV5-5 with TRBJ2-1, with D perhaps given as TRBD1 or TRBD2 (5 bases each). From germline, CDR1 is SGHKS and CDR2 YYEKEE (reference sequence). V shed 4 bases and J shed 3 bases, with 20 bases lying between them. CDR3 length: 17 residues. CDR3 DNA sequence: TGTGCCAGCAGCGTCCGGGACCTAAGTCAAAACTACAATGAGCAGTTCTTC. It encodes CASSVRDLSQNYNEQFF.

CDR3 amino acids: CASSSGQGFSYGYTF. The CDR3 DNA is TGTGCCAGCAGCTCGGGACAGGGTTTCAGCTATGGCTACACCTTC. The chain carries TRBV6-5 and TRBJ1-2, with 9 bases fitting TRBD1. J lost 4 bases, V lost 6 bases, and 9 bases had no gene match. Germline CDR1 reads MNHEY; CDR2 reads SVGAGI. The CDR3 loop spans 15 amino acids.

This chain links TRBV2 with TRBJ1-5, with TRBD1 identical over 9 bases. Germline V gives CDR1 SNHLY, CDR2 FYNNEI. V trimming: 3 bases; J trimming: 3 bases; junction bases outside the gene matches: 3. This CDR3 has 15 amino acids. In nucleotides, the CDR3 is TGTGCCAGCAGTGAGGGACAGGGTCCCAATCAGCCCCAGCATTTT. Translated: CASSEGQGPNQPQHF.

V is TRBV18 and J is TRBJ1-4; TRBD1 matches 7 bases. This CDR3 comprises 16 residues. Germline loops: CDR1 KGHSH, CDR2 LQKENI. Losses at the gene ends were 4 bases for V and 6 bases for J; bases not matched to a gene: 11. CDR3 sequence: CASSRTETGLDEKLFF. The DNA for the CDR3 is TGTGCCAGCTCACGCACGGAGACAGGGCTGGATGAAAAACTGTTTTTT.

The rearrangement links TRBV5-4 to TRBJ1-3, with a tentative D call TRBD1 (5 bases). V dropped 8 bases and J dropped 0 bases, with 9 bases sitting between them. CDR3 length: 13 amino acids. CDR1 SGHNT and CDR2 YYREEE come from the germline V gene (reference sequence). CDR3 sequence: CASQGVSGNTIYF. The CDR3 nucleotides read TGTGCCAGTCAGGGAGTCTCTGGAAACACCATATATTTT. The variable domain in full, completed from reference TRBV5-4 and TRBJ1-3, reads ETGVTQSPTHLIKTRGQQVTLRCSSQSGHNTVSWYQQALGQGPQFIFQYYREEENGRGNFPPRFSGLQFPNYSSELNVNALELDDSALYLCASQGVSGNTIYFGEGSWLTVV.

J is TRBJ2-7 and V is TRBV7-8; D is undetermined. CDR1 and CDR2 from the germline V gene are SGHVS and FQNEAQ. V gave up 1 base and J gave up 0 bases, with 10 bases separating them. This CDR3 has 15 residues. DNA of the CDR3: TGTGCCAGCAGCTTAGACTCAGCACACTCCTACGAGCAGTACTTC. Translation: CASSLDSAHSYEQYF.

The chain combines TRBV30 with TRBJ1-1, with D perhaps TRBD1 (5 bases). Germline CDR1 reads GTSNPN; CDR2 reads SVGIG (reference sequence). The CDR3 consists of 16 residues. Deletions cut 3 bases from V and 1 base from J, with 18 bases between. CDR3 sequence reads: CAWRSTGQGTNTEAFF. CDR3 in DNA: TGTGCCTGGAGAAGTACGGGCCAGGGAACGAACACTGAAGCTTTCTTT.

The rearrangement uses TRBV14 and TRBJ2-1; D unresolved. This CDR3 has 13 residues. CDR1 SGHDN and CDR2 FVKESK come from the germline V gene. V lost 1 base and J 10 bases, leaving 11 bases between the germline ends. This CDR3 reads CASSQVLDAEQFF. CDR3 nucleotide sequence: TGTGCCAGCAGCCAAGTCCTTGACGCCGAGCAGTTCTTC.

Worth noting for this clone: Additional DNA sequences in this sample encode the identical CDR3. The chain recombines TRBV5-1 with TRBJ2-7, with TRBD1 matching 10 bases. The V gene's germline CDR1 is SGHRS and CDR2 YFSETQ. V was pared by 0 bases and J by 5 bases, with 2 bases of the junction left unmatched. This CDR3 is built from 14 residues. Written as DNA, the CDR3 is TGCGCCAGCAGCTTGGGACAGGGGGCCGACGAGCAGTACTTC. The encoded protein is CASSLGQGADEQYF.

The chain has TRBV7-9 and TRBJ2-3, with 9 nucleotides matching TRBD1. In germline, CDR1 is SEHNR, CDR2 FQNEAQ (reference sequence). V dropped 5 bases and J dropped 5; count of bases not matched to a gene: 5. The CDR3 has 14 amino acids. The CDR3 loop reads CASSLQGAGDTQYF. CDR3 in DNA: TGTGCCAGCAGCCTACAGGGGGCTGGAGATACGCAGTATTTT.

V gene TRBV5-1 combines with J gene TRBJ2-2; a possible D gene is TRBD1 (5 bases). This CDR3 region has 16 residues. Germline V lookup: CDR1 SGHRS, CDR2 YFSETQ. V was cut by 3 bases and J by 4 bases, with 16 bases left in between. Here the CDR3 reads CASSWGPETATGELFF. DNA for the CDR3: TGCGCCAGCAGCTGGGGCCCGGAGACAGCCACCGGGGAGCTGTTTTTT.